This TCR beta chain was recorded in a study of shared clonotypes between healthy human individuals (TCRdb year 2020). Notes on the research overall: The cohort included a few men and two women between 18 and 49 years of age. Each donor's leukapheresis produced roughly between roughly 0.94 and 9.5 billion PBMCs. To increase sequencing depth and limit assay-specific biases, TCR repertoire library preparation and sequencing were carried out by different laboratories using diverse techniques. Per donor, three plates each were used for CD4 naive and CD4 memory, two for CD8 naive, and one for CD8 memory. The study deeply sequenced blood TCR repertoires of about 5 healthy adults to estimate repertoire size and the extent of clonotype sharing between individuals.

Between the V and J ends, shortened by 0 bases and 7 bases respectively, the junction contains 10 bases. The CDR3 runs 13 residues from the cysteine to the phenylalanine. Only CDR3 DNA is held: 39 bases, read in frame from base 1. Based on the germline V gene, the CDR1 and CDR2 sequences are SGDLS and YYNGEE. Results the study describes overall, beyond this receptor: Sampling was restricted to blood, and TCR repertoires in tissues likely differ from the TCR repertoires found in blood. Pairwise subsampling indicated that sequencing depth was expected to affect the degree of clonotype sharing among donors. Compared with non-shared clonotypes, clonotypes shared by all four sorted-subset donors had higher generation probabilities. The small number of donors limited the genetic and exposure-history diversity represented. Incomplete sequencing was indicated by rarefaction of sorted-subset datasets, despite the large sequencing depth. Across a few donors, approximately 4.6% of naive CD4, around 3.3% of naive CD8, approximately 2.5% of memory CD4, and approximately 0.42% of memory CD8 clonotypes were shared. Naive subsets generally had larger estimated clonotype richness than memory subsets did.

Healthy HIV-negative adults with no recently reported acute infections or vaccinations were included as donors. Every donor was a Caucasian adult living in Nashville, Tennessee, USA. CD4+ T cells were enriched by magnetic negative selection, after which naive cells were positively selected on CD45RA and the negative fraction was taken as the memory subset. Blood was collected by leukapheresis, and PBMCs were isolated by Ficoll-Histopaque density gradient centrifugation and then cryopreserved in liquid nitrogen vapor phase. Purity and quantity of every magnetically sorted T cell population were checked by analytical flow cytometry. Each sorted fraction had its genomic DNA isolated and then quantified by UV absorbance on a Nanodrop 2000c. The sample holds one count of this clone. The antigen this receptor binds is unknown. No quality values exist for individual bases; no much larger clone is one base distant.

Using the deep immunoSEQ assay, multiplex PCR amplified TCR CDR3 regions from genomic DNA. Genomic DNA extracted from each cell subset was distributed evenly over all wells of several immunoSEQ 96-well plates, and each plate served as one replicate. Each replicate PCR for sorted subsets received about 220 ng genomic DNA, equal to tens of thousands of T cell genomes. Purified libraries were measured with a Qubit 3.0 fluorometer, size-checked on a Bioanalyzer 2100, and measured again with the KAPA Library Quantification kit. Each immunoSEQ 96-well plate was sequenced on its own single-read 150-cycle Illumina NextSeq 550 flow cell. As for the authors' bioinformatics: Because the immunoSEQ output held only junctional sequences and lacked quality scores, the filtering could not match the filtering applied to full-length reads. Sequences were annotated with PyIR, a Python wrapper for IgBLAST v1.9, using IMGT germline references to assign V/J genes and CDR3. Reads with weak V/J assignments (E-value above 1e-6), missing CDR3, stop codons, out-of-frame junctions, or ambiguous translated residues were removed. V3J clonotypes were defined as sequences sharing an identical inferred V gene, J gene, and CDR3 amino acid sequence. Percentage overlap between repertoires was calculated by dividing the number of shared unique clonotypes by the size of the smaller repertoire. Three approaches were used to assess repertoire richness: RTK rarefaction, the Chao1 estimator, and Recon v2.1 estimates of unobserved clonotypes. Generation probabilities were computed with OLGA for all TCRbeta clonotypes obtained by the gDNA method from four donors. TCRdb obtained this table from immuneACCESS and retained in-frame rearrangements with V and J assigned. These tables miss some clones; where compared with another copy, unresolved V genes account for less than half of the shortfall, and the remainder is unexplained. V, J and clone size were drawn from that table, and D and trimming were deduced from the DNA. The sample includes 2 million to 3 million clones, with over 85% observed a single time. The ten largest clones take up approximately 0.35% of the sample.

The sequence is built from TRBV9 and TRBJ2-5; a tentative D match to TRBD2 spans 6 bases. The source is a young man in good health. Some clones in this sample may be carry-over from other donors' samples. The source material was naive CD4+ T cells from PBMCs. Taken with the paper, the label for cell subset or site translates to: CD45RA+ positively selected. In nucleotide form, the sequence is TGTGCCAGCAGCGTAGTGACTAGTTCGACCCAGTACTTC. It codes for CASSVVTSSTQYF.